This passage covers 5 T cell receptor beta chains from one sample sequenced in a study of blood T cell repertoires in COVID-19. This table comes from immunoSEQ multiplex PCR, and its TCRdb copy is limited to in-frame clones, with some not included. Among 110,000 or so clones listed, roughly 84% were seen once. The sample taken for sequencing was peripheral blood. These TCRs come from a woman aged 40 to 55 with acute or convalescent COVID-19.

The V gene is TRBV18, the J gene TRBJ1-2; perhaps TRBD1 as D (6 bases). The CDR3 totals 14 residues. Deletions cut 6 bases from V and 5 bases from J, with 16 bases between. Germline CDR1 reads KGHSH; CDR2 reads LQKENI. CDR3 coding DNA: TGTGCCAGCTCGGCAACAGGGATCGAGTATGGCTACACCTTC. Translated: CASSATGIEYGYTF. Supplemented by reference TRBV18 and TRBJ1-2, the full variable domain reads NAGVMQNPRHLVRRRGQEARLRCSPMKGHSHVYWYRQLPEEGLKFMVYLQKENIIDESGMPKERFSAEFPKEGPSILRIQQVVRGDSAAYFCASSATGIEYGYTFGSGTRLTVV.

The chain combines TRBV6-5 with TRBJ2-2; maybe TRBD1 (6 bases). The V and J ends lost 6 bases and 2 bases respectively, with 13 bases between them. The CDR3 sequence is 15 residues long. CDR1 is MNHEY and CDR2 is SVGAGI in the germline V gene. CDR3 sequence reads: CASRRQVGNTGELFF. CDR3 nucleotide sequence: TGTGCCAGCAGGAGACAGGTCGGCAACACCGGGGAGCTGTTTTTT.

This clone was seen more than once but under ten times. This chain links TRBV25-1 with TRBJ1-4; D possibly corresponds to TRBD1 (5 bases). Germline lookup yields CDR1 MGHDK and CDR2 SYGVNS. This CDR3 contains 14 residues. The V and J ends lost 3 bases and 8 bases respectively, with 13 bases between them. This CDR3 reads CASSDGAVREKLFF. The CDR3 DNA follows: TGTGCCAGCAGTGATGGGGCGGTTCGGGAAAAACTGTTTTTT. The full variable domain, rest sourced from reference TRBV25-1 and TRBJ1-4, is EADIYQTPRYLVIGTGKKITLECSQTMGHDKMYWYQQDPGMELHLIHYSYGVNSTEKGDLSSESTVSRIRTEHFPLTLESARPSHTSQYLCASSDGAVREKLFFGSGTQLSVL.

V and J are TRBV7-9 and TRBJ1-4; the match to TRBD1 covers 10 bases. The CDR3 runs to 14 residues. After removal of 5 bases from V and 4 bases from J, the junction contained 1 base not matched to a gene. Germline values: CDR1 SEHNR, CDR2 FQNEAQ (reference sequence). CDR3 amino acids: CASSRDRGNEKLFF. DNA for the CDR3: TGTGCCAGCAGCCGGGACAGGGGTAATGAAAAACTGTTTTTT.

V usage is TRBV12-3 or TRBV12-4 and J usage is TRBJ2-7; possible D gene TRBD2, 7 bases. V lost 5 bases and J lost 6, with 11 bases in between. The CDR3 has 12 amino acids. Written as DNA, the CDR3 is TGTGCCAGCAGTAGGGGGGGGCGCGAGCAGTACTTC. Its protein product is CASSRGGREQYF.